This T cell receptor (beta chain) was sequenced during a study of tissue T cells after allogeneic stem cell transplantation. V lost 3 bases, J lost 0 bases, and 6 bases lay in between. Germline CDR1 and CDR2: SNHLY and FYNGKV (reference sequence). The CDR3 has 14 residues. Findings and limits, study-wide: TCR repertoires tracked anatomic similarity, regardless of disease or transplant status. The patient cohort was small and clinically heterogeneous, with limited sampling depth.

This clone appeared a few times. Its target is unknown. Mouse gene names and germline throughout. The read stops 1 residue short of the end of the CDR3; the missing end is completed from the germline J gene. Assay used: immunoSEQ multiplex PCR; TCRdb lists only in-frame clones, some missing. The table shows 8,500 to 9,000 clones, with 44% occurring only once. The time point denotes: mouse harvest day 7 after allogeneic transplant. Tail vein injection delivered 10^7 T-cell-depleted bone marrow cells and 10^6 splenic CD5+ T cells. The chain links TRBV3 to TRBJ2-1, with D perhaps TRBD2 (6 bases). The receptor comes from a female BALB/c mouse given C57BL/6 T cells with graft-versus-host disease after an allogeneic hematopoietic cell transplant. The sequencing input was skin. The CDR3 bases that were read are TGTGCCAGCAGCTTCTGGGGTAACTATGCTGAGCAGTTC. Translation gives CASSFWGNYAEQF. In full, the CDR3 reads CASSFWGNYAEQFF. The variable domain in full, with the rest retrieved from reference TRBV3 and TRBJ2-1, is GPKVLQIPSHQIIDMGQMVTLNCDPVSNHLYFYWYKQILGQQMEFLVNFYNGKVMEKSKLFKDQFSVERPDGSYFTLKIQPTALEDSAVYFCASSFWGNYAEQFFGPGTRLTVL.